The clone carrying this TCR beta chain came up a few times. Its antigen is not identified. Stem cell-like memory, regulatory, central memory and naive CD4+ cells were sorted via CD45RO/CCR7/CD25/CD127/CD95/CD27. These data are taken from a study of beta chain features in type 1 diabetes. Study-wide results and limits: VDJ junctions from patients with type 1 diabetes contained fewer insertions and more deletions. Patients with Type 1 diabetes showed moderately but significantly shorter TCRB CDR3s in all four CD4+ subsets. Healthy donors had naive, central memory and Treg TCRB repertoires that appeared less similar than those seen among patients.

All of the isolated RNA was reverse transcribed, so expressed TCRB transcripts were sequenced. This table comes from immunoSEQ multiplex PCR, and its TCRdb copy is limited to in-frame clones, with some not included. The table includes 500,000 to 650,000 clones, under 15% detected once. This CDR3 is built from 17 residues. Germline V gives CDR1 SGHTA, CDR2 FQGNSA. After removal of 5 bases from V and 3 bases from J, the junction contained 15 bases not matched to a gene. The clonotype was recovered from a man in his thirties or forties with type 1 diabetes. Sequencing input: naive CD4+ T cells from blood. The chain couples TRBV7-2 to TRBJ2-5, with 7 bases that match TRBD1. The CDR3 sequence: CASSQRSRGNIEETQYF. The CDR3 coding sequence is TGTGCCAGCAGCCAGAGATCCAGGGGGAATATCGAAGAGACCCAGTACTTC.